This T cell receptor beta chain derives from a study of blood T cells in healthy people across ages. Caucasian, healthy and from Russia, the donors were aged between roughly 6 and 95. CDR3 length: 14 residues. V dropped 5 bases and J dropped 5; count of bases not matched to a gene: 6. Germline assignment: CDR1 SGHVS and CDR2 FNYEAQ. A J-beta primer mix and a sample-barcoded 5' primer were used in a second PCR of about 7 to 12 cycles. Each cDNA molecule, via a template-switch adaptor with 12 random nucleotides, was tagged. Each CDR3 protein is one row after TCRdb ran MiXCR on the 5' RACE reads. Among fewer than 2,000,000 distinct CDR3 sequences listed, about two fifths were seen once. Overall study results and limits: Both higher diversity and more naive CD4+ cells marked long-lived donors when set against aged donors.

About this clonotype: Antigen: not known.

Sequencing was performed on blood. This TCR was recovered from a human donor in good health. The V gene is TRBV7-6, the J gene TRBJ1-5; 7 bases line up with TRBD1. For the CDR3, the DNA is TGTGCCAGCAGCCCGGGACAGACTTATCAGCCCCAGCATTTT. Translated: CASSPGQTYQPQHF.